This note documents a single TCR beta chain sequence. The table lists this clone with many counts. Its antigen has not been determined. Within one base of it there is no much larger clone, and no base qualities were kept. The CDR3 covers 16 residues, taking in both the cysteine and the phenylalanine. The read is trimmed to its CDR3 DNA, 48 bases read in frame from base 1. V is cut back by 2 bases and J by 4 bases, with 4 bases in the junction unmatched. Looking up the germline V gene yields CDR1 SGHAT and CDR2 FQNNGV. The data are from a study of metastatic and nonmetastatic thyroid tumors (dated by TCRdb to 2020 to 2022). Background on the whole study: The researchers compared repertoires between peripheral blood samples and tumor or nodule tissue samples from patients with malignant or benign thyroid disease.

None of the patients had been given any treatment before thyroid surgery. Using T-cell receptor beta sequencing, the study looked back at clinical samples from patients collected from the early 2010s to the late 2010s. What the authors observed across the whole study: In both blood and tumor samples, malignant tumors were reported to have significantly higher TCR beta diversity than benign nodules.

Libraries were constructed by PCR. Sequenced on an Illumina HiSeq 4000. High-throughput sequencing was used to profile the TCR beta-chain CDR3 region of every patient. The authors' pipeline ran thus. CDR3 differences across clinicopathological groups were used to build a classifier for discriminating distant-metastatic papillary thyroid cancer patients. The Shannon index was used to measure repertoire diversity, and the Morisita-Horn index was used to measure how similar tumor and blood repertoires were. TCRdb applied fastp at Q25 and MiXCR to the public reads, then kept only in-frame beta chains. TCRdb, not the original authors, processed these V and J calls. This sample has some 33,000 clones in its table, and about a sixth of those were observed once. The ten biggest clones cover approximately 4.6% of the sample.

Recombination connected TRBV11-2 to TRBJ2-2, and TRBD2 matches 10 of the central bases. The sequence came from a female donor with papillary thyroid cancer or a benign thyroid nodule (not recorded which). Some clones in this sample may be carry-over from other donors' samples. Sequenced input: blood. Here is the DNA: TGTGCCAGCAGCTTACTAGCGGGGGTCCTCACCGGGGAGCTGTTTTTT. The encoded protein is CASSLLAGVLTGELFF.